Described below is a single T cell receptor (beta chain) sequence and its context. This record belongs to a study of cytotoxic CD8 clonotypes in ibrutinib-treated CLL. TCR beta libraries used 1.5 to 2 micrograms of DNA from cryopreserved PBMCs. Sequenced by immunoSEQ multiplex PCR; TCRdb stores in-frame clones only, minus some. The sample lists roughly 180,000 clones, more than 80% occurring once. The sequenced sample was PBMCs, obtained after 24 months of ibrutinib treatment. The TCR sequence derives from a human donor with chronic lymphocytic leukemia.

This CDR3 reads CASLGTNEKLFF. The CDR3 nucleotides are TGTGCCAGCCTCGGGACTAATGAAAAACTGTTTTTT. The chain combines TRBV19 with TRBJ1-4, with unresolved D. Trimming shortened V by 9 bases and J by 2 bases, and 7 bases separated the two germline ends. Germline loops: CDR1 LNHDA, CDR2 SQIVND (reference sequence). The CDR3 is 12 amino acids.